The source of this T cell receptor (beta chain) is a study of T-cell reconstitution after alpha-beta-depleted transplantation in children. Molecular barcoding with unique molecular identifiers was used for the TCRbeta library. Each CDR3 protein gets one entry after TCRdb re-called the PCR reads with MiXCR. The data show around 440,000 distinct CDR3 sequences, with under 20% seen just once and 25% to 30% held by the top ten. Germline V lookup: CDR1 MDHEN, CDR2 SYDVKM. The CDR3 consists of 14 residues. V lost 7 bases to trimming and J lost 2 bases, with 13 bases between them. This clonotype was obtained from a boy younger than two who had a stem cell transplant for Wiskott-Aldrich syndrome, so the T cells may come from the graft donor. The material was PBMCs, mostly from graft donor cells, obtained 360 days after TCRalphabeta/CD19-depleted stem cell transplant. The chain couples TRBV28 to TRBJ2-3; D is undetermined. The CDR3 reads CASNGPTATDTQYF. The DNA for the CDR3 is TGTGCCAGCAACGGGCCAACCGCCACAGATACGCAGTATTTT.